The entry below describes one TCR beta chain. The data were taken from a study of blood T cell repertoires in COVID-19. Across the study: Sites across the United States, Italy and Spain contributed samples from acute and convalescent COVID-19. From T cells, B-cell-depleted T cells, or PBMCs came the material, which was cDNA or gDNA.

V lost 1 base to trimming and J lost 2 bases, with 9 bases between them. The CDR3 runs 15 residues. Germline values: CDR1 SEHNR, CDR2 FQNEAQ (reference sequence). As originally analysed: Researchers report that nucleated cell counts were estimated from reference gene primer amplification. Data came from immunoSEQ multiplex PCR; TCRdb stores just in-frame clones and leaves some out. The D gene and trimming were derived from the DNA, and the V and J assignments and clone size from that table. The sample shows 60,000 to 85,000 clones, about 74% of them seen only once. The sequenced sample consisted of peripheral blood. The V gene is TRBV7-9, the J gene TRBJ2-1; no firm D call. The sequence derives from a human donor with acute or convalescent COVID-19. The donor label of this sample is uncertain. DNA of the CDR3: TGTGCCAGCAGCTTAGTCACGGGTGCCTACAATGAGCAGTTCTTC. Its translation is CASSLVTGAYNEQFF.